The entry that follows covers one TCR beta chain sequence. This specimen comes from a study of blood T cell repertoires in COVID-19. Study at large: Samples of COVID-19 (acute and convalescent) were obtained from the United States, Italy and Spain. Nucleic acid was either cDNA or gDNA, and it came from T cells, B-cell-depleted T cells, or PBMCs.

Authors' processing steps: Reference gene primer amplification gave estimated nucleated cell counts. Sequencing was performed with immunoSEQ multiplex PCR; in TCRdb, only in-frame clones are kept and a portion is missing. D and trimming were read from the DNA, whereas the V and J calls and clone size are those reported in that table. The repertoire consists of some 160,000 clones, with around 87% occurring once and the leading ten covering about 9.4%. Enrolled during active infection, Seattle patients were then followed longitudinally. Per the germline V gene, CDR1 is SGHRS and CDR2 is YFSETQ. The CDR3 runs 14 residues. The V end lost 4 bases, the J end lost 1 base, and 11 bases lay between the germline ends.

The rearrangement uses TRBV5-1 and TRBJ1-1, with D possibly TRBD1 on 6 matching bases. Sequenced: peripheral blood. This clonotype was obtained from a woman in her seventies with COVID-19, enrolled during active disease. The CDR3 nucleotides read TGCGCCAGCAGCACCCCACAGGGGAACACTGAAGCTTTCTTT. Encoded protein: CASSTPQGNTEAFF.